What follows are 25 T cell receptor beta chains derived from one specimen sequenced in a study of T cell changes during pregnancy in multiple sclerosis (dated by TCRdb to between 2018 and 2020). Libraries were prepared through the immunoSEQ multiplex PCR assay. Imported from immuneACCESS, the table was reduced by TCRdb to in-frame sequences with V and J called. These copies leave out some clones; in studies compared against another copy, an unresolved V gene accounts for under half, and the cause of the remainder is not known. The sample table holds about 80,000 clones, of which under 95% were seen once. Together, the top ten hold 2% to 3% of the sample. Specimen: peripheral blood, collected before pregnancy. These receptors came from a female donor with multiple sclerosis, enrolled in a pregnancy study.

The CDR3 region has the DNA TGTGCCAGCAGCCCGACAGGGGGAAGCTACACCTTC. This encodes CASSPTGGSYTF. The chain joins TRBV27 to TRBJ1-2; the match to TRBD1 covers 9 bases. Germline CDR1 is MNHEY and CDR2 is SMNVEV (reference sequence). V shed 6 bases and J 9 bases; nucleotides not matched to a gene: 5. The CDR3 loop spans 12 amino acids.

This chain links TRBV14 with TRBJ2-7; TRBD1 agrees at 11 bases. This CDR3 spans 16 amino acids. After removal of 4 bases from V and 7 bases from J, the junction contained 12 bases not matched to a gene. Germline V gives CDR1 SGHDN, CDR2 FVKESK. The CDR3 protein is CASSLRSGQGGSEQYF. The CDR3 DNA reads TGTGCCAGCAGCCTAAGATCGGGACAGGGGGGTTCAGAGCAGTACTTC.

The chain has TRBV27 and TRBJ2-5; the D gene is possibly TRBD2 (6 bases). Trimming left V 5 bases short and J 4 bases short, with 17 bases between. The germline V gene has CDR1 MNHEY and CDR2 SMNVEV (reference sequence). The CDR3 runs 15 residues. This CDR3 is CASSGSGGAGETQYF. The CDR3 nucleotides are TGTGCCAGCAGTGGGAGCGGCGGAGCGGGAGAGACCCAGTACTTC.

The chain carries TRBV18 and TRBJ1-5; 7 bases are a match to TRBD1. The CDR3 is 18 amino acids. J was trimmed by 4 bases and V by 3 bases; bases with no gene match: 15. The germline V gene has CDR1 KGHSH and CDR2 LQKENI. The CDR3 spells CASSPLGGVGFLNQPQHF. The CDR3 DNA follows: TGTGCCAGCTCACCGTTAGGGGGCGTAGGGTTCCTAAATCAGCCCCAGCATTTT.

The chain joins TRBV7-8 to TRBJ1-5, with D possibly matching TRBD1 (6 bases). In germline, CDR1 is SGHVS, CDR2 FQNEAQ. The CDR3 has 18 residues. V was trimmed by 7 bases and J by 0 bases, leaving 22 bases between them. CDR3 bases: TGTGCCAGCACCCCTGACAGGTCTCTCTTGTATAGCAATCAGCCCCAGCATTTT. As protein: CASTPDRSLLYSNQPQHF.

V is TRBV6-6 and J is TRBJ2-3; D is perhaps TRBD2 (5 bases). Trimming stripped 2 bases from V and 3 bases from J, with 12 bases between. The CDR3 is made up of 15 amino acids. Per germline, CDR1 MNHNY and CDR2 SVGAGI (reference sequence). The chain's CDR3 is CASSYAGSDTDTQYF. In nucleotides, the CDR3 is TGTGCCAGCAGTTACGCAGGTAGCGATACAGATACGCAGTATTTT.

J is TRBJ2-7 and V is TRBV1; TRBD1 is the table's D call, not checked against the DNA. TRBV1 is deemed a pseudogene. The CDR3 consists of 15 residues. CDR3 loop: CTSSQSQLKIYEQYF. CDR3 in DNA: TGCACCAGCAGCCAATCACAGCTAAAAATCTACGAGCAGTACTTC.

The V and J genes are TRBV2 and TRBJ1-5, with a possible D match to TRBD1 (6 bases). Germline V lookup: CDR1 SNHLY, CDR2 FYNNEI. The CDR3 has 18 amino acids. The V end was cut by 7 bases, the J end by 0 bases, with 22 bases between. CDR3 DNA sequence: TGTGCCAGCATGGACCGGGAGGGGGATATTCATAGCAATCAGCCCCAGCATTTT. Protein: CASMDREGDIHSNQPQHF.

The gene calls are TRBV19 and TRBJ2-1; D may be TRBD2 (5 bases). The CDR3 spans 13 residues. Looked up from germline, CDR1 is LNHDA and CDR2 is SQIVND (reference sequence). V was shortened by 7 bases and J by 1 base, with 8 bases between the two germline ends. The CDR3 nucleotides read TGTGCCAGTAAAGGCGGGTCCTACAATGAGCAGTTCTTC. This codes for CASKGGSYNEQFF.

The CDR3 region has the DNA TGTGCCAGCTTTTCTGGGGGACAGGGGGCTAAGCAGTACTTC. As protein: CASFSGGQGAKQYF. The chain has TRBV28 and TRBJ2-7, with 12 nucleotides matching TRBD1. Germline V lookup: CDR1 MDHEN, CDR2 SYDVKM. The CDR3 length is 14 residues. Trimming took 8 bases from V and 8 from J; bases not matched to a gene: 10.

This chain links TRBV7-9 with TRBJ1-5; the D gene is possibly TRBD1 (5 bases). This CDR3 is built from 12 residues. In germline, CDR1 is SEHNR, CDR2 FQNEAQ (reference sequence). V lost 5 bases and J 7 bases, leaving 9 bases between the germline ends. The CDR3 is CASSAGGQPQHF. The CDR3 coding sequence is TGTGCCAGCAGCGCCGGGGGACAGCCCCAGCATTTT.

CDR3 coding DNA: TGCAGTGCCCAGGGGAATGAGCAGTTCTTC. Translated: CSAQGNEQFF. The J gene is TRBJ2-7, the V gene TRBV20-1; possible D gene TRBD1, 6 bases. The better agreement between TRBJ2-1 and the DNA end casts doubt on the J call. From germline, CDR1 is DFQATT and CDR2 SNEGSKA (reference sequence). This CDR3 comprises 10 residues.

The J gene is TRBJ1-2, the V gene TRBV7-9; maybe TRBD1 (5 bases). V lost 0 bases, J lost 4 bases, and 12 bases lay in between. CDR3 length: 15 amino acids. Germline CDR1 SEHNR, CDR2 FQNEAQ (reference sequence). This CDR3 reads CASSLAGSGTYGYTF. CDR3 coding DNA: TGTGCCAGCAGCTTAGCGGGGAGCGGGACCTATGGCTACACCTTC.

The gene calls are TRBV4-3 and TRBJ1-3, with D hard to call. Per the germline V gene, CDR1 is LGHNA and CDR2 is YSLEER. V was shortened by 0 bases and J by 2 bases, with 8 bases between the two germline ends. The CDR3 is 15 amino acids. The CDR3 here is CASSQDLDTGNTIYF. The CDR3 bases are TGCGCCAGCAGCCAAGATCTTGACACTGGAAACACCATATATTTT.

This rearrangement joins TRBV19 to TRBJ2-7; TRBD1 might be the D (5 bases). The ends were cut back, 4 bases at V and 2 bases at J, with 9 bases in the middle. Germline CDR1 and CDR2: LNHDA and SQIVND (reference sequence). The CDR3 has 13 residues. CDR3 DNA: TGTGCCAGTAGTAAAACAGGAACCTACGAGCAGTACTTC. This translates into CASSKTGTYEQYF.

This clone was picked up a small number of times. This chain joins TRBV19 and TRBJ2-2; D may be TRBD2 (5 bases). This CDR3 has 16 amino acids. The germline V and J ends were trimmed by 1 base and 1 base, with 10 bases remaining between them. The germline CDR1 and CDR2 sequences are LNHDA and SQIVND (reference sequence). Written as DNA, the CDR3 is TGTGCCAGTAGTATAGCTCCTAGCAGGAACACCGGGGAGCTGTTTTTT. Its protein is CASSIAPSRNTGELFF.

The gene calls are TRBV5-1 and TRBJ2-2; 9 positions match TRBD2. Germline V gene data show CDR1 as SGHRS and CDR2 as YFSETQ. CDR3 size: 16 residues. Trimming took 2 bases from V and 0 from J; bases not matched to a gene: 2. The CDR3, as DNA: TGCGCCAGCAGCTTCGGACTAGCGCCGAACACCGGGGAGCTGTTTTTT. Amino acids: CASSFGLAPNTGELFF.

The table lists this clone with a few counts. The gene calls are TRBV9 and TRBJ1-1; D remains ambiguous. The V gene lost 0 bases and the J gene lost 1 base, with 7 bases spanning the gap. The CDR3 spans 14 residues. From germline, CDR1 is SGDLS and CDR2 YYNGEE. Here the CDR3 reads CASSVGGSNTEAFF. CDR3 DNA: TGTGCCAGCAGCGTAGGAGGCTCGAACACTGAAGCTTTCTTT.

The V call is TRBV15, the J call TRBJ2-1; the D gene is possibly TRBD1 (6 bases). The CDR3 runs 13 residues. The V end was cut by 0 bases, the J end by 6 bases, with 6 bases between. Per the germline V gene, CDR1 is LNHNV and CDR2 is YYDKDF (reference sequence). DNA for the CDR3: TGTGCCACCAGCAGAGAAGGGGGCAATGAGCAGTTCTTC. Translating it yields CATSREGGNEQFF.

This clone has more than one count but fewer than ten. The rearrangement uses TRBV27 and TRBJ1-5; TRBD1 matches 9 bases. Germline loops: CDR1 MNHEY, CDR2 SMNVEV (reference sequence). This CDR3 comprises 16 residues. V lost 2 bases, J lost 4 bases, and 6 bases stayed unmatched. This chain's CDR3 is CASSLKPGQGNQPQHF. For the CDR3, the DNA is TGTGCCAGCAGTTTAAAGCCGGGACAGGGAAATCAGCCCCAGCATTTT.

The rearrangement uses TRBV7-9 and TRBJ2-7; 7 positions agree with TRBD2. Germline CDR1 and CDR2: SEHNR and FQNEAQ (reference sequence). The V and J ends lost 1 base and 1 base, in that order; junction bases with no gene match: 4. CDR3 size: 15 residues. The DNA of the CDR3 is TGTGCCAGCAGCTTAGAGGGAGGGCCATCCTACGAGCAGTACTTC. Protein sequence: CASSLEGGPSYEQYF. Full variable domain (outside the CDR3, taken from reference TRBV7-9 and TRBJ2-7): DTGVSQNPRHKITKRGQNVTFRCDPISEHNRLYWYRQTLGQGPEFLTYFQNEAQLEKSRLLSDRFSAERPKGSFSTLEIQRTEQGDSAMYLCASSLEGGPSYEQYFGPGTRLTVT.

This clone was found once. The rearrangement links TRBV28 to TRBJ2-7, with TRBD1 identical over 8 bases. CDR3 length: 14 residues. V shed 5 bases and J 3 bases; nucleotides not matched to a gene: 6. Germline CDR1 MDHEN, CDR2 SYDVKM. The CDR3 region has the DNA TGTGCCAGCAGTCCGGGACAGGTGGACTACGAGCAGTACTTC. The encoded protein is CASSPGQVDYEQYF.

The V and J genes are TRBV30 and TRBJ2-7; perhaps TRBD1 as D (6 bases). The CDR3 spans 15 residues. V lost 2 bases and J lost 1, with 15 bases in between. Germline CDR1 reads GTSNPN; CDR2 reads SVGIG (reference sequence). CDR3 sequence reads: CAWSLSRGSSYEQYF. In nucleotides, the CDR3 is TGTGCCTGGAGTTTGAGCAGGGGCAGTTCCTACGAGCAGTACTTC.

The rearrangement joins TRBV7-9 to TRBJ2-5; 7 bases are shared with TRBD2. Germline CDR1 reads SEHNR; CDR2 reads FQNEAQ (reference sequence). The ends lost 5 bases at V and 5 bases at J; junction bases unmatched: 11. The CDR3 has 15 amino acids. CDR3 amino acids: CASSPSGGVGETQYF. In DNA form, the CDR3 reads TGTGCCAGCAGCCCCTCGGGGGGAGTCGGGGAGACCCAGTACTTC.

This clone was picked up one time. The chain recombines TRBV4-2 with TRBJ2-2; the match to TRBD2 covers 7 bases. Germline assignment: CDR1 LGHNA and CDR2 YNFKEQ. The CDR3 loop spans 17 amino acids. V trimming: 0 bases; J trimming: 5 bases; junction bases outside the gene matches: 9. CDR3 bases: TGTGCCAGCAGCCAAGAGTGGGGAGGGGCGCAGACCGGGGAGCTGTTTTTT. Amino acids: CASSQEWGGAQTGELFF.